This passage covers 21 T cell receptor beta chains from one sample sequenced in a study of blood T cell repertoires in COVID-19. Here immunoSEQ multiplex PCR was the method, and the copy in TCRdb shows in-frame clones only, minus some. The sample records 150,000 to 200,000 clones, roughly 80% being singletons. The specimen was peripheral blood. The receptors stem from a woman aged 25 to 39 with acute or convalescent COVID-19.

The chain has TRBV7-2 and TRBJ1-1, with D unclear. The CDR3 consists of 14 residues. CDR1 and CDR2 from the germline V gene are SGHTA and FQGNSA. Trimming took 3 bases from V and 0 from J, leaving 8 bases between them. The CDR3 loop is CASSFAAMNTEAFF. The CDR3 bases are TGTGCCAGCAGCTTCGCTGCGATGAACACTGAAGCTTTCTTT.

V gene TRBV6-5 combines with J gene TRBJ1-2, with TRBD1 matching over 9 bases. V was clipped by 5 bases and J by 6 bases; unmatched bases: 4. In germline, CDR1 is MNHEY, CDR2 SVGAGI. There are 13 residues in the CDR3. CDR3 DNA: TGTGCCAGCAGTCGGGACAGGGTTGATGGCTACACCTTC. It translates to CASSRDRVDGYTF.

V and J are TRBV7-9 and TRBJ2-7; 9 bases are shared with TRBD1. Trimming at V came to 6 bases and at J to 3 bases, leaving 15 bases not matched to a gene. Germline V gene lookup returns CDR1 SEHNR and CDR2 FQNEAQ (reference sequence). CDR3 length: 17 amino acids. CDR3 in amino acids: CASSYNPGQGFFYEQYF. The CDR3 nucleotides are TGTGCCAGCAGTTATAACCCGGGACAGGGATTCTTCTACGAGCAGTACTTC.

The rearrangement links TRBV10-3 to TRBJ2-7, with TRBD1 identical over 7 bases. Trimming at V came to 6 bases and at J to 6 bases, leaving 11 bases not matched to a gene. Germline V gene data show CDR1 as ENHRY and CDR2 as SYGVKD. The CDR3 is made up of 14 amino acids. CDR3 residues: CAIRDFGQAGEQYF. The CDR3 DNA is TGTGCCATCAGGGACTTTGGACAGGCGGGCGAGCAGTACTTC.

This chain uses TRBV27 with TRBJ1-2, with a tentative D call TRBD1 (5 bases). Germline V gives CDR1 MNHEY, CDR2 SMNVEV (reference sequence). The germline V and J ends were trimmed by 5 bases and 8 bases, with 15 bases remaining between them. The CDR3 contains 13 residues. CDR3 sequence: CASSKGSPGGYTF. CDR3 nucleotides: TGTGCCAGCAGTAAAGGGTCTCCAGGGGGCTACACCTTC.

The chain is built from TRBV3-1 (or the pseudogene TRBV3-2) and TRBJ1-1; tentatively, D is TRBD1 (6 bases). This CDR3 is built from 14 residues. The V end was cut by 2 bases, the J end by 6 bases, with 13 bases between. Germline V gives CDR1 LGHDT, CDR2 YNNKEL (reference sequence). The CDR3 is CASSQQGLSPEAFF. The CDR3 region has the DNA TGTGCCAGCAGCCAACAGGGGCTCTCACCTGAAGCTTTCTTT.

The DNA for the CDR3 is TGTGCCATCAGCTCCGGGACAGGGGGTATCTATGGCTACACCTTC. As protein: CAISSGTGGIYGYTF. The chain uses TRBV10-3 and TRBJ1-2; TRBD1 matches 11 bases. Unmatched junction bases numbered 7, after V lost 6 bases and J lost 4 bases. Germline V gives CDR1 ENHRY, CDR2 SYGVKD. This CDR3 region has 15 residues.

This sequence joins TRBV6-1 and TRBJ1-1, with no clear D. This CDR3 contains 13 residues. V dropped 1 base and J dropped 10 bases, with 13 bases sitting between them. Germline CDR1 is MNHNS and CDR2 is SASEGT. DNA of the CDR3: TGTGCCAGCAGTGAAGAGGTCTTCTCGGGAGCTTTCTTT. Protein product: CASSEEVFSGAFF.

V gene TRBV10-3 combines with J gene TRBJ2-1; 7 bases fit TRBD1. Germline lookup yields CDR1 ENHRY and CDR2 SYGVKD. This CDR3 spans 14 amino acids. J lost 3 bases, V lost 6 bases, and 5 bases had no gene match. CDR3 bases: TGTGCCATCAGGACGGGACAGAACTACAATGAGCAGTTCTTC. Translated, it gives CAIRTGQNYNEQFF.

This chain links TRBV29-1 with TRBJ1-2, with 9 bases identical to TRBD1. Looked up from germline, CDR1 is SQVTM and CDR2 is ANQGSEA. V dropped 7 bases and J dropped 3; count of bases not matched to a gene: 9. The CDR3 sequence is 14 residues long. This CDR3 is CSATGGANDYGYTF. CDR3 sequence (DNA): TGCAGCGCTACAGGGGGCGCAAATGACTATGGCTACACCTTC.

This clone appeared once. V and J are TRBV6-5 and TRBJ1-6; 11 bases agree with TRBD1. Germline CDR1 MNHEY, CDR2 SVGAGI. J gave up 10 bases and V 6 bases, and 8 bases lay outside the gene matches. CDR3 size: 15 residues. The CDR3 DNA follows: TGTGCCAGCAGATCCGTAGGGACAGGGGGGTCACCCCTCCACTTT. Its protein product is CASRSVGTGGSPLHF.

The chain has TRBV7-9 and TRBJ2-1, with a possible D match to TRBD2 (6 bases). The V end was cut by 1 base, the J end by 4 bases, with 11 bases between. This CDR3 has 15 amino acids. Germline CDR1 is SEHNR and CDR2 is FQNEAQ (reference sequence). The chain's CDR3 is CASSLEFGGYNEQFF. For the CDR3, the DNA is TGTGCCAGCAGCTTAGAATTCGGGGGTTACAATGAGCAGTTCTTC. Filled out from reference TRBV7-9 and TRBJ2-1, the complete variable domain reads DTGVSQNPRHKITKRGQNVTFRCDPISEHNRLYWYRQTLGQGPEFLTYFQNEAQLEKSRLLSDRFSAERPKGSFSTLEIQRTEQGDSAMYLCASSLEFGGYNEQFFGPGTRLTVL.

The chain joins TRBV10-2 to TRBJ2-7; TRBD2 agrees at 9 bases. Germline CDR1 reads WSHSY; CDR2 reads SAAADI. CDR3 length: 13 amino acids. The V and J ends lost 6 bases and 3 bases, in that order; junction bases with no gene match: 3. The CDR3 here is CASRTSGLYEQYF. The CDR3 region has the DNA TGCGCCAGCAGGACTAGCGGTCTCTACGAGCAGTACTTC.

V and J are TRBV7-2 and TRBJ2-1; 11 nucleotides line up with TRBD2. This CDR3 is 18 amino acids long. Germline V lookup: CDR1 SGHTA, CDR2 FQGNSA. V was pared by 4 bases and J by 0 bases, with 8 bases of the junction left unmatched. The CDR3 sequence is CASSSVFSGRGSYNEQFF. DNA of the CDR3: TGTGCCAGCAGCTCGGTCTTTAGCGGGAGGGGCTCCTACAATGAGCAGTTCTTC. The whole variable domain, remainder taken from reference TRBV7-2 and TRBJ2-1, is GAGVSQSPSNKVTEKGKDVELRCDPISGHTALYWYRQSLGQGLEFLIYFQGNSAPDKSGLPSDRFSAERTGGSVSTLTIQRTQQEDSAVYLCASSSVFSGRGSYNEQFFGPGTRLTVL.

This sequence joins TRBV3-1 (or the pseudogene TRBV3-2) and TRBJ2-5, with 9 bases lining up with TRBD2. Germline V gene lookup returns CDR1 LGHDT and CDR2 YNNKEL (reference sequence). The CDR3 consists of 16 residues. V lost 1 base, J lost 5 bases, and 8 bases stayed unmatched. The CDR3 here is CASSQGSLAGRETQYF. CDR3 nucleotide sequence: TGTGCCAGCAGCCAAGGGTCCCTAGCGGGGAGGGAGACCCAGTACTTC.

The rearrangement joins TRBV19 to TRBJ1-1; TRBD1 agrees at 8 bases. The CDR3 length is 14 residues. Unmatched junction bases numbered 7, after V lost 9 bases and J lost 1 base. In germline, CDR1 is LNHDA, CDR2 SQIVND (reference sequence). The CDR3 protein is CASRPDRGNTEAFF. The CDR3 DNA reads TGTGCCAGCAGGCCCGACAGGGGGAACACTGAAGCTTTCTTT.

The V gene is TRBV10-3, the J gene TRBJ2-5, with 9 positions matching TRBD1. Trimming took 10 bases from V and 6 from J; bases not matched to a gene: 15. Germline CDR1 ENHRY, CDR2 SYGVKD. The CDR3 is 15 amino acids. The CDR3 loop is CATTEGDRDHKTQYF. In DNA, the CDR3 is TGTGCCACGACTGAGGGGGACAGGGACCATAAGACCCAGTACTTC.

The J gene is TRBJ2-1, the V gene TRBV27; 12 bases are shared with TRBD2. Germline assignment: CDR1 MNHEY and CDR2 SMNVEV (reference sequence). The ends lost 6 bases at V and 6 bases at J; junction bases unmatched: 6. CDR3 length: 15 residues. CDR3 in amino acids: CASRRLAGAINEQFF. Written as DNA, the CDR3 is TGTGCCAGCAGAAGACTAGCGGGAGCTATCAATGAGCAGTTCTTC.

In nucleotides, the CDR3 is TGTGCCAGCAGCCAACTAGCCTCATACTATGGCTACACCTTC. Translating gives CASSQLASYYGYTF. The J gene is TRBJ1-2, the V gene TRBV4-2; unclear D gene. Germline loops: CDR1 LGHNA, CDR2 YNFKEQ. Trimming took 2 bases from V and 3 from J, leaving 10 bases between them. The CDR3 spans 14 residues.

The CDR3 region has the DNA TGTGCCAGTAGTATTGGCAGATATAATGAAAAACTGTTTTTT. Its protein is CASSIGRYNEKLFF. The chain joins TRBV19 to TRBJ1-4, with unresolved D. Germline lookup yields CDR1 LNHDA and CDR2 SQIVND (reference sequence). V was cut by 3 bases and J by 4 bases, with 9 bases left in between. The CDR3 sequence is 14 residues long.

This chain links TRBV7-9 with TRBJ2-5, with 7 bases identical to TRBD2. V was clipped by 2 bases and J by 5 bases; unmatched bases: 14. The germline CDR1 and CDR2 sequences are SEHNR and FQNEAQ (reference sequence). CDR3 length: 17 amino acids. CDR3 DNA sequence: TGTGCCAGCAGCTTATTGGTTGGCGGGAGAGATAAGGAGACCCAGTACTTC. Encoded protein: CASSLLVGGRDKETQYF.